The text below deals with one TCR beta chain. Antigen specificity is unknown. The data stem from a study of T-cell memory formation after mild COVID-19. TCRdb re-derived calls from the 5' RACE reads in MiXCR, one entry per CDR3 protein. The sample lists roughly 400,000 distinct CDR3 sequences; under 20% were seen once. The CDR3 consists of 16 residues. Looked up from germline, CDR1 is LNHNV and CDR2 is YYDKDF (reference sequence). The ends were cut back, 3 bases at V and 2 bases at J, with 16 bases in the middle. Study-wide findings and caveats: Clones that contracted clustered mainly in CM and EM if CD4+ and in EMRA if CD8+.

The receptor's source is a young man who had mild COVID-19 (a few samples of this study predate the infection). Cell type and time point are not known. The sequenced sample was PBMCs or a T cell subset sorted from them (not recorded which). The V call is TRBV15, the J call TRBJ1-1; tentatively, D is TRBD1 (5 bases). CDR3 region: CATSSDPQGGNTEAFF. DNA for the CDR3: TGTGCCACCAGCAGTGACCCCCAGGGCGGTAACACTGAAGCTTTCTTT.